The rows below give T cell receptor beta chains drawn from one sample of a study of blood T cell repertoires in COVID-19. TCRdb's copy holds only in-frame clones and misses some; the assay was immunoSEQ multiplex PCR. The data show under 300,000 clones, around 82% seen once. Sequenced input: peripheral blood. These TCRs come from a woman aged 50 to 60 who had recovered from COVID-19. Each CDR3 is given with its conserved first and last residue. Fields, in order: CDR3 protein, CDR3 DNA, D gene, J gene, V gene, clone size. A D gene is named only where the DNA matches it firmly. Expanded clones are given a class, and other clones once, few, many or no size at all.

CDR3: CASSQDFRRGTDTQYF
DNA: TGTGCCAGCAGCCAAGATTTCCGGCGCGGGACAGATACGCAGTATTTT
D: -
J: TRBJ2-3
V: TRBV4-2
size: -

CDR3: CASSPARNRGDGYTF
DNA: TGTGCCAGCTCACCCGCGCGAAACAGGGGTGATGGCTACACCTTC
D: TRBD1
J: TRBJ1-2
V: TRBV18
size: -

CDR3: CASSPGAGGPSETQYF
DNA: TGTGCCAGCAGCCCCGGAGCGGGAGGGCCTTCGGAGACCCAGTACTTC
D: TRBD2
J: TRBJ2-5
V: TRBV7-9
size: -

CDR3: CASSQDRAGALFSGNTIYF
DNA: TGTGCCAGCAGCCAAGATCGGGCAGGGGCACTCTTTTCTGGAAACACCATATATTTT
D: -
J: TRBJ1-3
V: TRBV3-1/TRBV3-2
size: -

CDR3: CASSLQTARMNTEAFF
DNA: TGTGCCAGCTCACTACAGACAGCACGTATGAACACTGAAGCTTTCTTT
D: -
J: TRBJ1-1
V: TRBV18
size: -

CDR3: CASSEAGTANTGELFF
DNA: TGTGCCAGCAGTGAAGCTGGGACAGCGAACACCGGGGAGCTGTTTTTT
D: TRBD1
J: TRBJ2-2
V: TRBV2
size: -

CDR3: CSVGGVEYGYTF
DNA: TGCAGCGTTGGCGGGGTTGAGTATGGCTACACCTTC
D: -
J: TRBJ1-2
V: TRBV29-1
size: few

CDR3: CSVVGTGGLETQYF
DNA: TGCAGCGTTGTAGGGACAGGGGGTTTAGAGACCCAGTACTTC
D: TRBD1
J: TRBJ2-5
V: TRBV29-1
size: -

CDR3: CATDGGSYEQYF
DNA: TGTGCCACCGACGGAGGGTCCTACGAGCAGTACTTC
D: -
J: TRBJ2-7
V: TRBV10-3
size: -

CDR3: CASSLRLAGDYEQYF
DNA: TGTGCCAGCAGCTTGCGGCTAGCGGGAGACTACGAGCAGTACTTC
D: TRBD2
J: TRBJ2-7
V: TRBV5-4
size: -

CDR3: CASSLWGESGAFF
DNA: TGTGCCAGCAGCCTGTGGGGGGAGTCTGGAGCTTTCTTT
D: -
J: TRBJ1-1
V: TRBV14
size: -

CDR3: CASSQDLTGVHTF
DNA: TGTGCCAGCAGCCAAGATCTTACAGGGGTCCACACCTTC
D: TRBD1
J: TRBJ1-2
V: TRBV3-1/TRBV3-2
size: -

CDR3: CASSGGTGGNQPQHF
DNA: TGTGCCAGCTCGGGGGGCACGGGGGGCAATCAGCCCCAGCATTTT
D: -
J: TRBJ1-5
V: TRBV7-2
size: -

CDR3: CASSIGQGGETQYF
DNA: TGTGCCAGTAGTATCGGGCAGGGGGGAGAGACCCAGTACTTC
D: -
J: TRBJ2-5
V: TRBV19
size: once

CDR3: CASSLAEVTNEQFF
DNA: TGCGCCAGCAGCTTGGCCGAGGTCACCAATGAGCAGTTCTTC
D: -
J: TRBJ2-1
V: TRBV5-1
size: -

CDR3: CASSLPGPGVNYGYTF
DNA: TGTGCCAGCAGCTTACCCGGCCCGGGGGTTAACTATGGCTACACCTTC
D: -
J: TRBJ1-2
V: TRBV28
size: -

CDR3: CASSMPGPYYSNQPQHF
DNA: TGTGCCAGTAGTATGCCAGGGCCCTACTATAGCAATCAGCCCCAGCATTTT
D: -
J: TRBJ1-5
V: TRBV19
size: -

CDR3: CASSSRITDTQYF
DNA: TGTGCCAGCAGCTCGAGGATCACAGATACGCAGTATTTT
D: -
J: TRBJ2-3
V: TRBV7-2
size: -

CDR3: CASSQQTSGASYEQYF
DNA: TGTGCCAGCAGCCAACAGACTAGCGGGGCTTCCTACGAGCAGTACTTC
D: TRBD2
J: TRBJ2-7
V: TRBV3-1/TRBV3-2
size: -

CDR3: CASSEAFDTQYF
DNA: TGTGCCAGCAGTGAGGCATTCGATACGCAGTATTTT
D: -
J: TRBJ2-3
V: TRBV6-1
size: -

CDR3: CASSLVVRDYGYTF
DNA: TGTGCCAGCAGCTTAGTGGTCAGGGACTATGGCTACACCTTC
D: -
J: TRBJ1-2
V: TRBV7-2
size: -

CDR3: CASSSTQGAGEKLFF
DNA: TGTGCCAGCAGCTCGACACAGGGGGCTGGAGAAAAACTGTTTTTT
D: TRBD1
J: TRBJ1-4
V: TRBV5-4
size: -

CDR3: CASSYTGSGTEAFF
DNA: TGTGCCAGCAGCTATACAGGTTCCGGGACTGAAGCTTTCTTT
D: -
J: TRBJ1-1
V: TRBV3-1/TRBV3-2
size: once

CDR3: CASSLIRQGGNQPQHF
DNA: TGTGCCAGCAGTTTAATCCGACAGGGGGGCAATCAGCCCCAGCATTTT
D: TRBD1
J: TRBJ1-5
V: TRBV28
size: -

CDR3: CAISDGTAYEQYF
DNA: TGTGCCATCAGTGACGGGACAGCCTACGAGCAGTACTTC
D: TRBD1
J: TRBJ2-7
V: TRBV10-3
size: -

CDR3: CASTPWTGDYGYTF
DNA: TGTGCCAGTACCCCCTGGACCGGGGACTATGGCTACACCTTC
D: -
J: TRBJ1-2
V: TRBV19
size: -

CDR3: CATSDATQTYGYTF
DNA: TGTGCCACCAGTGATGCCACTCAAACCTATGGCTACACCTTC
D: -
J: TRBJ1-2
V: TRBV24-1
size: -

CDR3: CASRPDRRNGYTF
DNA: TGTGCCAGCAGACCCGACAGACGCAATGGCTACACCTTC
D: -
J: TRBJ1-2
V: TRBV6-6
size: -

CDR3: CASSFRLPQAGAQETQYF
DNA: TGTGCCAGCAGTTTTCGTCTTCCCCAAGCGGGGGCCCAAGAGACCCAGTACTTC
D: TRBD2
J: TRBJ2-5
V: TRBV27
size: few

CDR3: CAISETGQNYNEQFF
DNA: TGTGCCATCAGTGAGACGGGACAGAACTACAATGAGCAGTTCTTC
D: TRBD1
J: TRBJ2-1
V: TRBV10-3
size: once

CDR3: CASSPTGYTEAFF
DNA: TGTGCCAGCAGCCCCACAGGGTACACTGAAGCTTTCTTT
D: -
J: TRBJ1-1
V: TRBV7-2
size: -